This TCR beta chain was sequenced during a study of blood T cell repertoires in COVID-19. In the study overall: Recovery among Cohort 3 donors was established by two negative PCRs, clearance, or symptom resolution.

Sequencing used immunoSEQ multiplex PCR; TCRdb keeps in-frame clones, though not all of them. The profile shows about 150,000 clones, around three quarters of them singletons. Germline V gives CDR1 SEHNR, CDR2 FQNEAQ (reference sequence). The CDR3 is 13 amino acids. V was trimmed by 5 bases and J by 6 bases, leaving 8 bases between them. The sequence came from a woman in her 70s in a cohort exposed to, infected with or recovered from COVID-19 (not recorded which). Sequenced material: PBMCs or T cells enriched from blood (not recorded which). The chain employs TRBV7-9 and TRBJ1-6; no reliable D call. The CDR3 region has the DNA TGTGCCAGCAGCCGGGATTTTAATTCACCCCTCCACTTT. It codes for CASSRDFNSPLHF.